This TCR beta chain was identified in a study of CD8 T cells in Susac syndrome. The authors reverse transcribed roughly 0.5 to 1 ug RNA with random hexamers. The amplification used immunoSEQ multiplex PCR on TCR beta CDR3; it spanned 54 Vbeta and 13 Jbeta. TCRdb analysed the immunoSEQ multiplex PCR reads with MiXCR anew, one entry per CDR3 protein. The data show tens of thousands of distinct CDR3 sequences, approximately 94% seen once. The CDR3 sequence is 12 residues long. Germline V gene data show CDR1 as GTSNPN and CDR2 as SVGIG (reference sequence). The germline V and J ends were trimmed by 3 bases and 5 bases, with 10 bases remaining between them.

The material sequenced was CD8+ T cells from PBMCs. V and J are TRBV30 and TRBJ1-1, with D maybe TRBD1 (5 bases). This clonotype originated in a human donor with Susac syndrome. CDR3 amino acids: CAWRMQGTEAFF. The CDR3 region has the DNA TGTGCCTGGAGAATGCAGGGTACTGAAGCTTTCTTT.